The rows below give T cell receptor beta chains drawn from one sample of a study of CD8 T cells in ankylosing spondylitis. MiXCR was run by TCRdb on the 5' RACE reads, yielding one entry per CDR3 protein. The table shows fewer than 400,000 distinct CDR3 sequences, with roughly 14% occurring only once. The source material was blood, either unsorted or a sorted T cell fraction (not recorded which). Receptor source: a male donor with ankylosing spondylitis or in good health (not recorded which). CDR3s include the opening cysteine and the closing phenylalanine or tryptophan. The D gene is left open where the match is weak. Only some rows state a clone size, as once, few, many or a class for expanded clones.

V	J	D	size	DNA	CDR3
TRBV5-1	TRBJ2-2	.	.	TGCGCCAGCAGTTGGCGGTTCTCCGCGAGCACCGGGGAGCTGTTTTTT	CASSWRFSASTGELFF
TRBV12-3/TRBV12-4	TRBJ2-2	.	few	TGTGCCAGCAGCCCGGGCCCCGAGTCGGGCGGGGAGCTGTTTTTT	CASSPGPESGGELFF
TRBV2	TRBJ2-1	.	.	TGTGCCAGCAGTGAAGAGGGGGGGGTTCGGCAGTTCTTC	CASSEEGGVRQFF
TRBV12-3/TRBV12-4	TRBJ2-1	TRBD2	.	TGTGCCAGCAGTCCCGATGGGCTAGCGGGAGGGTCTAATGAGCAGTTCTTC	CASSPDGLAGGSNEQFF
TRBV10-3	TRBJ1-1	.	.	TGTGCCATCAGCCCTTTAGGGGACACTGAAGCTTTCTTT	CAISPLGDTEAFF
TRBV5-5	TRBJ2-2	.	.	TGTGCCAGCAGCCCCCCGGGCGCGAACACCGGGGAGCTGTTTTTT	CASSPPGANTGELFF
TRBV20-1	TRBJ2-4	.	.	TGCAGTGCTAGGGCGGGACTAGCCAAAAACATTCAGTACTTC	CSARAGLAKNIQYF
TRBV4-1	TRBJ2-2	.	.	TGCGCCAGCAGTCATGGGGTAGGGGGGTTGAACACCGGGGAGCTGTTTTTT	CASSHGVGGLNTGELFF
TRBV5-1	TRBJ2-7	.	few	TGCGCCAGCAGCTTGGATAGCGGCTACGAGCAGTACTTC	CASSLDSGYEQYF
TRBV6-2/TRBV6-3	TRBJ1-4	TRBD1	.	TGTGCCAGCAATCCGTTTCCCGGGACAGCGGGCGAAAAACTGTTTTTT	CASNPFPGTAGEKLFF
TRBV6-1	TRBJ2-5	.	once	TGTGCCAGCAGCTCAGACCCGGTGGCTGGAGAGACCCAGTACTTC	CASSSDPVAGETQYF
TRBV9	TRBJ2-1	.	few	TGTGCCAGCAGCGTAAGCGGAGACAGCTCCTACAATGAGCAGTTCTTC	CASSVSGDSSYNEQFF
TRBV5-1	TRBJ1-1	.	few	TGCGCCAGCAGCTTGGGACAGACTTTGAACACTGAAGCTTTCTTT	CASSLGQTLNTEAFF
TRBV5-5	TRBJ2-1	.	few	TGTGCCAGCAGCCTCCGGGGGGACAGCTCCTACAATGAGCAGTTCTTC	CASSLRGDSSYNEQFF
TRBV29-1	TRBJ1-2	.	few	TGCAGCGTTGAAGGGGCGCGGTATGGCTACACCTTC	CSVEGARYGYTF
TRBV12-3/TRBV12-4	TRBJ2-2	TRBD1	.	TGTGCCAGCAGTCCCCCCCGGATAGGGGGCTCCCCCGGGGAGCTGTTTTTT	CASSPPRIGGSPGELFF
TRBV12-3/TRBV12-4	TRBJ2-1	.	many	TGTGCCAGCAGTTTAAGGTTAGGGGCGGGCGGTAGTGAGCAGTTCTTC	CASSLRLGAGGSEQFF
TRBV4-1	TRBJ2-1	TRBD2	.	TGCGCCAGCAGCCAAACCCGGGACTATCCCCGGGATGAGCAGTTCTTC	CASSQTRDYPRDEQFF
TRBV4-1	TRBJ2-5	.	.	TGCGCCAGCGGGGCGACGAGGGGGAAGGGAGAGACCCAGTACTTC	CASGATRGKGETQYF
TRBV4-1	TRBJ2-1	.	few	TGCGCCAGCAGCCACCCCAGACACAATGAGCAGTTCTTC	CASSHPRHNEQFF
TRBV7-2	TRBJ2-2	.	few	TGTGCCAGCAGCTTAGCGAGTACGGTCGGGAACACCGGGGAGCTGTTTTTT	CASSLASTVGNTGELFF
TRBV20-1	TRBJ1-2	.	.	TGCAGTGCTAGACTTAGGGATGGCTATGGCTACACCTTC	CSARLRDGYGYTF
TRBV29-1	TRBJ2-5	.	many	TGCAGCGTGACTAGTCCTTCGAGGGGGCAGGAGACCCAGTACTTC	CSVTSPSRGQETQYF
TRBV3-1	TRBJ1-1	.	.	TGTGCCAGCAGCCAAGACCCCATTGCTGAAGCTTTCTTT	CASSQDPIAEAFF
TRBV20-1	TRBJ2-7	.	.	TGCAGTGCCCCGGCGGGACGGGAGTACTTC	CSAPAGREYF
TRBV29-1	TRBJ2-1	TRBD2	once	TGCAGCGTTGGGACTAGCGGGCCCTACAATGAGCAGTTCTTC	CSVGTSGPYNEQFF
TRBV28	TRBJ2-4	.	.	TGTGCCAGCAGTCCCCCAACCAAAAACATTCAGTACTTC	CASSPPTKNIQYF
TRBV12-3/TRBV12-4	TRBJ1-1	.	.	TGTGCCAGCAGCACCCTTGGACGGATGAACACTGAAGCTTTCTTT	CASSTLGRMNTEAFF
TRBV7-2	TRBJ2-7	TRBD2	.	TGTGCCAGCAGCCTAATTAGCGGGAGGGCCGCCGGGTACGAGCAGTACTTC	CASSLISGRAAGYEQYF
TRBV11-2	TRBJ1-1	.	few	TGTGCCAGCAGCTTAGTGCTGCCCGAAGCTTTCTTT	CASSLVLPEAFF
TRBV30	TRBJ1-2	.	few	TGTGCCTGGACACTCTCGAGGGGTCATGGCTACACCTTC	CAWTLSRGHGYTF
TRBV7-8	TRBJ2-1	.	few	TGTGCCAGCAGCCGATACTCAGACAGCTCCTACAATGAGCAGTTCTTC	CASSRYSDSSYNEQFF
TRBV3-1	TRBJ1-2	TRBD1	few	TGTGCCAGCAGCCAGCCCCATAGGACAGGTTCCTATGGCTACACCTTC	CASSQPHRTGSYGYTF
TRBV29-1	TRBJ2-7	TRBD1	.	TGCAGCGCCGGGACAGGGTATTACTCCTACGAGCAGTACTTC	CSAGTGYYSYEQYF
TRBV7-9	TRBJ2-1	.	.	TGTGCCAGCAGCTTCGTGGGGAGCGCCTACAATGAGCAGTTCTTC	CASSFVGSAYNEQFF
TRBV7-2	TRBJ2-7	.	few	TGTGCCAGCAGCTTAGGTCGGAGGGACACCCCCTACGAGCAGTACTTC	CASSLGRRDTPYEQYF
TRBV12-3/TRBV12-4	TRBJ2-3	.	few	TGTGCCAGCAGCCCATACGCAGATACGCAGTATTTT	CASSPYADTQYF
TRBV7-6	TRBJ2-1	.	few	TGTGCCAGCAGCTTTGGGCTAGCAGCCAATGAGCAGTTCTTC	CASSFGLAANEQFF
TRBV9	TRBJ1-1	TRBD1	.	TGTGCCAGCAGCGTGGGGACAGGTCTGGACACTGAAGCTTTCTTT	CASSVGTGLDTEAFF
TRBV28	TRBJ2-7	TRBD2	.	TGTGCCAGCAGTCCCGGGACTAGCGGGGGGATCCTCTCCTACGAGCAGTACTTC	CASSPGTSGGILSYEQYF
TRBV10-3	TRBJ2-3	.	many	TGTGCCATCAGTGGCAGGCCAGGAACGCTCGGGACATATTGGTATTTT	CAISGRPGTLGTYWYF
TRBV6-2/TRBV6-3	TRBJ1-2	.	few	TGTGCCAGCAGTCCCGACGGGGGAGGTGGCTACACCTTC	CASSPDGGGGYTF
TRBV7-2	TRBJ1-2	.	once	TGTGCCAGCAGCTTAGCGGGGCCAGGGACTAATGGCTACACCTTC	CASSLAGPGTNGYTF
TRBV20-1	TRBJ2-3	.	.	TGCAGTGCTCGAACGGGGACACCGTACACAGATACGCAGTATTTT	CSARTGTPYTDTQYF
TRBV18	TRBJ2-7	TRBD1	.	TGTGCCAGCTCACCAAGGACAGGGGGGGACGAGCAGTACTTC	CASSPRTGGDEQYF
TRBV5-4	TRBJ1-2	.	.	TGTGCCAGCAGCCCGGTAGGAGACACCAAGATCGCCTTC	CASSPVGDTKIAF
TRBV12-3/TRBV12-4	TRBJ1-2	TRBD1	few	TGTGCCAGCAGTTTTGGGGACAGGACAAACTATGGCTACACCTTC	CASSFGDRTNYGYTF
TRBV20-1	TRBJ1-1	TRBD1	few	TGCAGTGCTAGACGACCCGGGACAGGGGGGACTGAAGCTTTCTTT	CSARRPGTGGTEAFF
TRBV5-1	TRBJ1-2	.	.	TGCGCCAGCAGCAATTCGACAGACAGCTATGGCTACACCTTC	CASSNSTDSYGYTF
TRBV11-1	TRBJ2-5	TRBD1	few	TGTGCCAGCAGGGGTACAGGGGCAGAGACCCAGTACTTC	CASRGTGAETQYF
TRBV29-1	TRBJ1-2	.	.	TGCAGCGTTGAAGAGGGGGGCGCTGGCTATGGCTACACCTTC	CSVEEGGAGYGYTF
TRBV10-3	TRBJ1-2	.	.	TGTGCCATCAGTGAGATCGGACAGCAAACTAACTATGGCTACACCTTC	CAISEIGQQTNYGYTF
TRBV7-8	TRBJ1-5	TRBD1	few	TGTGCCAGCAGCTTGGCCCCTCGTGGACAGGCGGATCAGCCCCAGCATTTT	CASSLAPRGQADQPQHF